The 4 T cell receptor beta chains below were found in one sample sequenced in a study of sequential checkpoint blockade in melanoma. The treatment was: randomized to nivolumab then ipilimumab (arm A) or the reverse (arm B). Sequencing used immunoSEQ multiplex PCR; TCRdb keeps in-frame clones, though not all of them. Of 20,000 to 25,000 clones in the sample, roughly 27% were seen once. The sample was tumor tissue (inferred from file names), taken from a patient given nivolumab and ipilimumab in sequence. Every receptor here comes from a human donor with melanoma.

The J gene is TRBJ2-7, the V gene TRBV18, with D unresolved. The CDR3 covers 14 residues. Deletions cut 3 bases from V and 2 bases from J, with 11 bases between. Germline loops: CDR1 KGHSH, CDR2 LQKENI. The CDR3 DNA reads TGTGCCAGCTCACCCGAACTCAATGCCTACGAGCAGTACTTC. Translated, it gives CASSPELNAYEQYF.

Ten or more counts support this clone. The V gene is TRBV11-3, the J gene TRBJ1-1; D is possibly TRBD1 (6 bases). In germline, CDR1 is SGHNT, CDR2 YENEEA. V shed 4 bases and J shed 0 bases, with 18 bases lying between them. There are 17 residues in the CDR3. CDR3 sequence reads: CASSSRSGTYLNTEAFF. For the CDR3, the DNA is TGTGCCAGCAGCTCTAGGAGCGGGACATATCTGAACACTGAAGCTTTCTTT.

The gene calls are TRBV11-3 and TRBJ2-3; D unresolved. The CDR3 has 14 amino acids. Per the germline V gene, CDR1 is SGHNT and CDR2 is YENEEA. V was trimmed by 1 base and J by 2 bases, leaving 7 bases between them. The CDR3 bases are TGTGCCAGCAGCTTAGTACGCTCCACAGATACGCAGTATTTT. It is translated as CASSLVRSTDTQYF.

This clone was detected only a few times. CDR3 in DNA: TGTGCCAGCAGTTTACCTAATCAGCCCCAGCATTTT. Translated, it gives CASSLPNQPQHF. The chain uses TRBV28 and TRBJ1-5; D unclear. This CDR3 has 12 amino acids. V was pared by 2 bases and J by 4 bases, with 3 bases between. Germline V lookup: CDR1 MDHEN, CDR2 SYDVKM.